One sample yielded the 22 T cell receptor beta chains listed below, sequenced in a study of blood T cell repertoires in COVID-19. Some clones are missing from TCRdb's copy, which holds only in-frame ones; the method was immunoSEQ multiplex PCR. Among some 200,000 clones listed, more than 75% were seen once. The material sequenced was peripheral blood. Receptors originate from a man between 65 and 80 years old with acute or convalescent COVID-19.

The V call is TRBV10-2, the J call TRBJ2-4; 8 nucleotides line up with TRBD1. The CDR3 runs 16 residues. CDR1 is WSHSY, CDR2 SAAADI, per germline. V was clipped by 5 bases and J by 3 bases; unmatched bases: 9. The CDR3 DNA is TGCGCCAGCAGTCCTGGACAGGGCTATGGCAAAAACATTCAGTACTTC. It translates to CASSPGQGYGKNIQYF.

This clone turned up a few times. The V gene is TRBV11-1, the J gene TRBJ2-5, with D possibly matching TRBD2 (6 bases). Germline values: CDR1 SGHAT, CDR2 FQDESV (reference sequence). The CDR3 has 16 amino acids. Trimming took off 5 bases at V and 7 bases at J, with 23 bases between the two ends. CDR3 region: CASSLGWRGPLMTQYF. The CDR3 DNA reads TGTGCCAGCAGCCTAGGGTGGCGGGGTCCATTGATGACCCAGTACTTC.

CDR3 loop: CASSFLAGGGVEQYF. CDR3 coding DNA: TGTGCCAGCAGCTTTCTAGCGGGGGGTGGGGTCGAGCAGTACTTC. The V call is TRBV7-2, the J call TRBJ2-7; 11 positions agree with TRBD2. This CDR3 spans 15 amino acids. Germline loops: CDR1 SGHTA, CDR2 FQGNSA. J gave up 6 bases and V 3 bases, and 7 bases lay outside the gene matches. Full variable domain (missing parts from reference TRBV7-2 and TRBJ2-7): GAGVSQSPSNKVTEKGKDVELRCDPISGHTALYWYRQSLGQGLEFLIYFQGNSAPDKSGLPSDRFSAERTGGSVSTLTIQRTQQEDSAVYLCASSFLAGGGVEQYFGPGTRLTVT.

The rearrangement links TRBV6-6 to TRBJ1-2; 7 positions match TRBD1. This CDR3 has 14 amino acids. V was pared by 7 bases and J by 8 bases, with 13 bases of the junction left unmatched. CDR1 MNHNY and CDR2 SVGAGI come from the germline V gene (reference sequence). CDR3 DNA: TGTGCCAGCACCCAGACAGGGACGTGGATCGGCTACACCTTC. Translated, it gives CASTQTGTWIGYTF.

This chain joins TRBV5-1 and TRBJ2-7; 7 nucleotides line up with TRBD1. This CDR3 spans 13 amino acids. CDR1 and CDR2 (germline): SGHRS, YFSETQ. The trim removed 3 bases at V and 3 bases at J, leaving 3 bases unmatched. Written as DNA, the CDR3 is TGCGCCAGCAGCTCCGGGACAGTCTACGAGCAGTACTTC. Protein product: CASSSGTVYEQYF.

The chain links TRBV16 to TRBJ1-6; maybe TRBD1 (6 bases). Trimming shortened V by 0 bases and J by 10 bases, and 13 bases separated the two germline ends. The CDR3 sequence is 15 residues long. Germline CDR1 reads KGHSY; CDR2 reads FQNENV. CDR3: CASSQSQGRGSPLHF. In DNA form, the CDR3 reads TGTGCCAGCAGCCAATCACAGGGACGAGGCTCACCCCTCCACTTT.

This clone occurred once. The CDR3 region has the DNA TGTGCCAGCAGTTTCCCAGGCGATAATAATTCACCCCTCCACTTT. Amino acid sequence: CASSFPGDNNSPLHF. The chain is built from TRBV28 and TRBJ1-6; the D is unclear. In germline, CDR1 is MDHEN, CDR2 SYDVKM. CDR3 length: 15 residues. Trimming stripped 3 bases from V and 5 bases from J, with 11 bases between.

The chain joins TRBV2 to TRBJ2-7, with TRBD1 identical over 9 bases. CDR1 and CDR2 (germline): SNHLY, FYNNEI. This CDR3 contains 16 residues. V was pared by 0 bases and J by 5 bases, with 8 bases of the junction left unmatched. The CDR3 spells CASSEALGDRAHEQYF. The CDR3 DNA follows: TGTGCCAGCAGTGAAGCGCTAGGGGACAGGGCCCACGAGCAGTACTTC.

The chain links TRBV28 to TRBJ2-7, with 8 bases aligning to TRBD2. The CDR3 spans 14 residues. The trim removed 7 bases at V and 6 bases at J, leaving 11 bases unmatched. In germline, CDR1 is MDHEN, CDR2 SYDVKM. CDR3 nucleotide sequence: TGTGCCAGCACCCGGGGGGGCGATCTCGTCGAGCAGTACTTC. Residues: CASTRGGDLVEQYF. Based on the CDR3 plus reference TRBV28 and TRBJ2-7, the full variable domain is DVKVTQSSRYLVKRTGEKVFLECVQDMDHENMFWYRQDPGLGLRLIYFSYDVKMKEKGDIPEGYSVSREKKERFSLILESASTNQTSMYLCASTRGGDLVEQYFGPGTRLTVT.

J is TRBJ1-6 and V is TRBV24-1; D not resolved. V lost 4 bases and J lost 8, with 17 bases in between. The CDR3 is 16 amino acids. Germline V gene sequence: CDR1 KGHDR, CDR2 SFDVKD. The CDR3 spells CATSEAKRGQDSPLHF. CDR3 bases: TGTGCCACCAGTGAAGCTAAACGAGGGCAAGATTCACCCCTCCACTTT.

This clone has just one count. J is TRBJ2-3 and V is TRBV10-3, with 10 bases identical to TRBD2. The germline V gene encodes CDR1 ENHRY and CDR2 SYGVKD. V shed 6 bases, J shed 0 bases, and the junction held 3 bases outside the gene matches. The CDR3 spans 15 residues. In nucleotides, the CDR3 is TGTGCCATCAGCCTTAGCGGGAGGAGCACAGATACGCAGTATTTT. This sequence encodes CAISLSGRSTDTQYF.

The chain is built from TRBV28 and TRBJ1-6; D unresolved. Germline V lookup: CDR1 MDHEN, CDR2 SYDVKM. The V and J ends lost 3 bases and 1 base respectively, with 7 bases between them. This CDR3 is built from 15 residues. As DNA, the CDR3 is TGTGCCAGCAGTTTGGAGGGTTCCTATAATTCACCCCTCCACTTT. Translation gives CASSLEGSYNSPLHF.

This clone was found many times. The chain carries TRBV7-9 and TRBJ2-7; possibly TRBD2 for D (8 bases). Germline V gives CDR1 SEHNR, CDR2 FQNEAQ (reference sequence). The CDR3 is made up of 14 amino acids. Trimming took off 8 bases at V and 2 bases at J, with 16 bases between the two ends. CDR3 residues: CASRGGQNTYEQYF. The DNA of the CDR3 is TGTGCCAGCCGGGGGGGACAGAACACCTACGAGCAGTACTTC. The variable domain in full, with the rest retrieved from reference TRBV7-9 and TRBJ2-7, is DTGVSQNPRHKITKRGQNVTFRCDPISEHNRLYWYRQTLGQGPEFLTYFQNEAQLEKSRLLSDRFSAERPKGSFSTLEIQRTEQGDSAMYLCASRGGQNTYEQYFGPGTRLTVT.

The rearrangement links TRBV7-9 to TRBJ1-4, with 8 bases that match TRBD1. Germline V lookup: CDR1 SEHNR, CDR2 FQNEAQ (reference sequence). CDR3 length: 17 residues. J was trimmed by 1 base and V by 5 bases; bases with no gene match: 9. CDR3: CASSLGWDRQTNEKLFF. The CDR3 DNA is TGTGCCAGCAGCCTGGGTTGGGACAGGCAAACTAATGAAAAACTGTTTTTT.

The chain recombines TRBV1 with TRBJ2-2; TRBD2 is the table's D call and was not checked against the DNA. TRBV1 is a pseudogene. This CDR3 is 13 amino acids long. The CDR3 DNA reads TGCACCAGCAGCCCGACTAGAACCGGGGAGCTGTTTTTT. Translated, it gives CTSSPTRTGELFF.

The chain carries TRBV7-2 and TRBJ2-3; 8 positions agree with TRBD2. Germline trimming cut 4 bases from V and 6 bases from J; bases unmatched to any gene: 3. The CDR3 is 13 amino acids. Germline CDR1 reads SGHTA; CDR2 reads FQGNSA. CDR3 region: CASSSRGGDTQYF. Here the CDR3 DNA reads TGTGCCAGCAGCTCCCGGGGGGGCGATACGCAGTATTTT.

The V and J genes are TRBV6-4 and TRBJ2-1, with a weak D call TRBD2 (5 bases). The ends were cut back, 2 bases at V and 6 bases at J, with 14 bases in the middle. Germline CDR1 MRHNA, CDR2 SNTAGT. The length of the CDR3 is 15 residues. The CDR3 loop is CASSDTQLVSNEQFF. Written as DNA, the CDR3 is TGTGCCAGCAGTGACACCCAACTAGTATCCAATGAGCAGTTCTTC.

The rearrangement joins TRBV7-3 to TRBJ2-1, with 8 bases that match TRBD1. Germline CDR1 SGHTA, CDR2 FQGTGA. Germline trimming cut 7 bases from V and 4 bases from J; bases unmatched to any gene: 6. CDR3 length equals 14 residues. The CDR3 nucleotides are TGTGCCAGCAAACCAGGGGGCGCATACAATGAGCAGTTCTTC. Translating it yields CASKPGGAYNEQFF.

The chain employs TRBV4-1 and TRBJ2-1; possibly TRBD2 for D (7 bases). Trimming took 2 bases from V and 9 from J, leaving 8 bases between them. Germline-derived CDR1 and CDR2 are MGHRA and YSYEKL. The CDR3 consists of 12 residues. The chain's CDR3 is CASSQRGGEQFF. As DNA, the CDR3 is TGCGCCAGCAGCCAAAGGGGGGGTGAGCAGTTCTTC.

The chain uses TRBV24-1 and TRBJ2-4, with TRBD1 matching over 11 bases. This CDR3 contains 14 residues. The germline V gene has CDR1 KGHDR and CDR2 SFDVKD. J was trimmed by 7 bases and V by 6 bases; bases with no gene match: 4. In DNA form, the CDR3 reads TGTGCCACCAGTTCTGGACAGGGGGCGAACATTCAGTACTTC. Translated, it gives CATSSGQGANIQYF.

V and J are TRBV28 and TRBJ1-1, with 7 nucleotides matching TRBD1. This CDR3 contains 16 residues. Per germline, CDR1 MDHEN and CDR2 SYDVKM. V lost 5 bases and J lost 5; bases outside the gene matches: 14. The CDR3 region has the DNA TGTGCCAGCAGTGTAATCCTAGGGGGCGCGAGGACTGAAGCTTTCTTT. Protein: CASSVILGGARTEAFF.

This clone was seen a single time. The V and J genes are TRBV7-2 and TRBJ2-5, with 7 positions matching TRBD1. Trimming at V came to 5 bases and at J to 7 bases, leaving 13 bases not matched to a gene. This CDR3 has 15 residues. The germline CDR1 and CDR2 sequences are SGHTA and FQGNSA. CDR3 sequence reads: CASSPNRGSLGTQYF. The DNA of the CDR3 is TGTGCCAGCAGCCCTAACAGGGGTTCACTTGGGACCCAGTACTTC.